Listed below are T cell receptor beta chains from one sample, sequenced in a study of blood T cell repertoires in COVID-19. This table comes from immunoSEQ multiplex PCR, and its TCRdb copy is limited to in-frame clones, with some not included. Of 350,000 or so clones listed, roughly 87% are singletons. The material sequenced was PBMCs or T cells enriched from blood (not recorded which). These TCRs come from a woman aged 25 to 39 who had recovered from COVID-19. Each CDR3 is given with its conserved first and last residue. A D gene is named only where the DNA matches it firmly. A clone size is listed for some rows: how often the clone was seen (once, few, many), or a class if it is expanded.

cdr3_nt	cdr3_aa	d_call	v_call	j_call	clone_size
TGTGCCAGCAGCCCCGGACAGGGGTCCATGAACACTGAAGCTTTCTTT	CASSPGQGSMNTEAFF	TRBD1	TRBV5-4	TRBJ1-1	NA
TGTGCCAGCAGCGCTACACAGGGAAGCACAGATACGCAGTATTTT	CASSATQGSTDTQYF	NA	TRBV9	TRBJ2-3	NA
TGTGCCAGCAGTCCATCCGATGGAGATCAGCCCCAGCATTTT	CASSPSDGDQPQHF	NA	TRBV28	TRBJ1-5	NA
TGTGCCAGCTCACCCGGGACAGGCCCTAGCAATCAGCCCCAGCATTTT	CASSPGTGPSNQPQHF	TRBD1	TRBV18	TRBJ1-5	NA
TGTGCCAGCTCACCGGGACAGGGACGTATAGACTATGGCTACACCTTC	CASSPGQGRIDYGYTF	TRBD1	TRBV18	TRBJ1-2	NA
TGTGCCAGCAGCTTGTCGGGGGGAGGACTCAATCAGCCCCAGCATTTT	CASSLSGGGLNQPQHF	NA	TRBV5-6	TRBJ1-5	NA
TGTGCCAGTAGTATGTTAAGGCAGGGTTACTCTGGGGCCAACGTCCTGACTTTC	CASSMLRQGYSGANVLTF	NA	TRBV19	TRBJ2-6	NA
TGCGCCAGCAGCTTGCAAGCGAGCCGGCAAGAGACCCAGTACTTC	CASSLQASRQETQYF	NA	TRBV5-1	TRBJ2-5	NA
TGTGCCAGCAGTGAGTTAGCGGGGGGCTCGTCTGAGCAGTTCTTC	CASSELAGGSSEQFF	TRBD2	TRBV6-1	TRBJ2-1	NA
TGTGCCAGCTCACCAACAGGGTTGGGGAATCAGCCCCAGCATTTT	CASSPTGLGNQPQHF	NA	TRBV18	TRBJ1-5	NA
TGTGCCTGTCCGATTCCCCAGCGACCGAGCCTTGGCTACACCTTC	CACPIPQRPSLGYTF	NA	TRBV30	TRBJ1-2	once
TGTGCCAGCAGCCGCACTAGCGGCCTCTCCTACAATGAGCAGTTCTTC	CASSRTSGLSYNEQFF	TRBD2	TRBV5-4	TRBJ2-1	once
TGTGCCAGCAGCTTCACCGGGGGAGCTACAGATACGCAGTATTTT	CASSFTGGATDTQYF	NA	TRBV5-4	TRBJ2-3	NA
TGTGCCAGCAGGCGGACAGGGGCCGCCCAATTCTATGGCTACACCTTC	CASRRTGAAQFYGYTF	TRBD1	TRBV28	TRBJ1-2	NA
TGTGCCAGTGGTGGACAGGGAAACACTGAAGCTTTCTTT	CASGGQGNTEAFF	TRBD1	TRBV19	TRBJ1-1	NA
TGTGCCAGTAGTTTGACAGGAGACTATGGCTACACCTTC	CASSLTGDYGYTF	NA	TRBV19	TRBJ1-2	once
TGTGCCAGCAGCTTAGAGGGGTCGGGGACTGAAGCTTTCTTT	CASSLEGSGTEAFF	NA	TRBV11-2	TRBJ1-1	NA
TGTGCCTGGACTGACAGGGAGGATCAGCCCCAGCATTTT	CAWTDREDQPQHF	TRBD1	TRBV30	TRBJ1-5	once
TGCAGCGTTGAATCTATAGGCGGGGGGGCCCCCGGTGAGCAGTTCTTC	CSVESIGGGAPGEQFF	TRBD2	TRBV29-1	TRBJ2-1	few
TGTGCCAGTCAATCTCGCAGGGTCGGGAGATCTAACTATGGCTACACCTTC	CASQSRRVGRSNYGYTF	NA	TRBV28	TRBJ1-2	NA
TGCAGCTTAGGGGGGGAGGTAGGCACAGATACGCAGTATTTT	CSLGGEVGTDTQYF	NA	TRBV29-1	TRBJ2-3	once
TGCGCCAGCAGCTTGCGGCCTGGGGCTAGGAATGAGCAGTTCTTC	CASSLRPGARNEQFF	NA	TRBV5-1	TRBJ2-1	few
TGTGCCAGCAGCTGGGTAGGGGTCCCTGACGAGCAGTACTTC	CASSWVGVPDEQYF	NA	TRBV7-2	TRBJ2-7	NA
TGCGCCAGCAGCCAACCTGTAGCGGGGGGTTACCAAGAGACCCAGTACTTC	CASSQPVAGGYQETQYF	TRBD2	TRBV5-1	TRBJ2-5	NA
TGCGCCAGCAGCTTGTTGGGCACGGCAGGGAGGAGTGTCAACGTCCTGACTTTC	CASSLLGTAGRSVNVLTF	NA	TRBV5-1	TRBJ2-6	NA
TGTGTCCACGGGGAACCCTACGAGCAGTACTTC	CVHGEPYEQYF	NA	TRBV7-2	TRBJ2-7	NA
TGCGCCACCGGTAAGGGGGACGTAGAGAATTCACCCCTCCACTTT	CATGKGDVENSPLHF	NA	TRBV5-1	TRBJ1-6	NA
TGTGCCAGCAGCCAAGGACTGGCCACCCCCCTGAACACTGAAGCTTTCTTT	CASSQGLATPLNTEAFF	NA	TRBV14	TRBJ1-1	NA
TGCGCCAGCAACCCCTGGCGGGCCGCAGGGGTAGATCAAGAGACCCAGTACTTC	CASNPWRAAGVDQETQYF	NA	TRBV10-1	TRBJ2-5	NA
TGTGCCAGCAAAAGGACAGGGGATTATAATTCACCCCTCCACTTT	CASKRTGDYNSPLHF	TRBD1	TRBV27	TRBJ1-6	NA
TGTGCCAGCAGTTACTCGAGAGGTATAAGGACCGGGGAGCTGTTTTTT	CASSYSRGIRTGELFF	NA	TRBV6-6	TRBJ2-2	NA
TGTGCCAGCAGCCTACGAACCGGGACAGGAAGTTACGGCAATCAGCCCCAGCATTTT	CASSLRTGTGSYGNQPQHF	TRBD1	TRBV7-2	TRBJ1-5	NA
TGCGCCAGCAGCCTCGGGACAGGAGGTGGCCCAGATACGCAGTATTTT	CASSLGTGGGPDTQYF	TRBD1	TRBV5-1	TRBJ2-3	NA
TGTGCCAGCAGTTTATCGGCGAGGGGGATGACTGAAGCTTTCTTT	CASSLSARGMTEAFF	NA	TRBV28	TRBJ1-1	NA
TGTGCCACCAGTGACCCATCTAGCGGGGGGGCAACGACCGGGGAGCTGTTTTTT	CATSDPSSGGATTGELFF	TRBD2	TRBV24-1	TRBJ2-2	NA
TGTGCCACCGGACAGGGGGATCAGCCCCAGCATTTT	CATGQGDQPQHF	TRBD1	TRBV10-3	TRBJ1-5	few
TGTGCCTGGAGTGGGTCCCGGGACAGGGGGGATACGCAGTATTTT	CAWSGSRDRGDTQYF	TRBD1	TRBV30	TRBJ2-3	NA
TGTGCCAGCAGTAGCTACGAACCAGGGGTGGAGGGCTACACCTTC	CASSSYEPGVEGYTF	NA	TRBV2	TRBJ1-2	NA
TGTGCCATCAGTGCGGGACAGGGGAAAATTATTAGCGAGCAGTACTTC	CAISAGQGKIISEQYF	TRBD1	TRBV10-3	TRBJ2-7	NA
TGCGCCAGCAGCCAAACTAGCGGCTCCTACAATGAGCAGTTCTTC	CASSQTSGSYNEQFF	TRBD2	TRBV5-1	TRBJ2-1	once
TGTGCCAGCAGCTTACAGCCAACGGCACGAGATACGCAGTATTTT	CASSLQPTARDTQYF	NA	TRBV5-5	TRBJ2-3	NA
TGTGCCAGCAGCTCTAGCGGGGACACTGAAGCTTTCTTT	CASSSSGDTEAFF	NA	TRBV7-8	TRBJ1-1	NA
TGTGCCAGCTCACCACTCGCGGGGAACCCCCCGAGCTCCTATAATTCACCCCTCCACTTT	CASSPLAGNPPSSYNSPLHF	NA	TRBV18	TRBJ1-6	NA
TGTGCCAGCAGTTGGAGTAGCACAGATACGCAGTATTTT	CASSWSSTDTQYF	NA	TRBV25-1	TRBJ2-3	NA